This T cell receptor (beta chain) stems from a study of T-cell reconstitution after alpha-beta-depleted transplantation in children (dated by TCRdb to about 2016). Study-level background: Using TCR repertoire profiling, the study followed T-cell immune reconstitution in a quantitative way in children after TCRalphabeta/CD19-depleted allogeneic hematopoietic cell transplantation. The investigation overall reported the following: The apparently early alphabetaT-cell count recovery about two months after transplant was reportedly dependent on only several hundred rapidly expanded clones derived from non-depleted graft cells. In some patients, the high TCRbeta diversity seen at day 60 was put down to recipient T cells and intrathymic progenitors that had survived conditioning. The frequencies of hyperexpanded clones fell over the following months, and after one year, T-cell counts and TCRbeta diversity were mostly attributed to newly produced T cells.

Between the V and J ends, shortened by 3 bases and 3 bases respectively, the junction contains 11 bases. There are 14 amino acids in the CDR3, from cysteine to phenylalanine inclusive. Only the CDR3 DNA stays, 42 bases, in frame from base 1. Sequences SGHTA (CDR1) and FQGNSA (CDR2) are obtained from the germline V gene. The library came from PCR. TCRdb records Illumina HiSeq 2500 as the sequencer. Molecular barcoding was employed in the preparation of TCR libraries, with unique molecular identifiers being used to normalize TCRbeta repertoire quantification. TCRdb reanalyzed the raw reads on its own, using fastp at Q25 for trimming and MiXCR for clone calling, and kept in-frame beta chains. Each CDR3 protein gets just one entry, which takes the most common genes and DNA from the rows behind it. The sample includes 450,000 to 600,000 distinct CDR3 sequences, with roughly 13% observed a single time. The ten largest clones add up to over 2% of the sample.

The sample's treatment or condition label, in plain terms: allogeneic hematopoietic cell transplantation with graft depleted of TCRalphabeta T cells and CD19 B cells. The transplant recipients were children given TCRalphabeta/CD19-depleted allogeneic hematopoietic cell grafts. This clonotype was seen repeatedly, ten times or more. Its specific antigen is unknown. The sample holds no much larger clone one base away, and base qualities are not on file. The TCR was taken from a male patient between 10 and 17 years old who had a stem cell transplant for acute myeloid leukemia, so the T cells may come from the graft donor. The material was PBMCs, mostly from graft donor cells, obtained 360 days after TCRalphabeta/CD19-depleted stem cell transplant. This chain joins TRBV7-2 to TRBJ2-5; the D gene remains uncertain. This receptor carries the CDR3 CASSLGPGEETQYF. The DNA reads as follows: TGTGCCAGCAGCTTGGGTCCTGGCGAAGAGACCCAGTACTTC. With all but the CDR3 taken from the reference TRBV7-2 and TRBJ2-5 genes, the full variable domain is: GAGVSQSPSNKVTEKGKDVELRCDPISGHTALYWYRQSLGQGLEFLIYFQGNSAPDKSGLPSDRFSAERTGGSVSTLTIQRTQQEDSAVYLCASSLGPGEETQYFGPGTRLLVL.